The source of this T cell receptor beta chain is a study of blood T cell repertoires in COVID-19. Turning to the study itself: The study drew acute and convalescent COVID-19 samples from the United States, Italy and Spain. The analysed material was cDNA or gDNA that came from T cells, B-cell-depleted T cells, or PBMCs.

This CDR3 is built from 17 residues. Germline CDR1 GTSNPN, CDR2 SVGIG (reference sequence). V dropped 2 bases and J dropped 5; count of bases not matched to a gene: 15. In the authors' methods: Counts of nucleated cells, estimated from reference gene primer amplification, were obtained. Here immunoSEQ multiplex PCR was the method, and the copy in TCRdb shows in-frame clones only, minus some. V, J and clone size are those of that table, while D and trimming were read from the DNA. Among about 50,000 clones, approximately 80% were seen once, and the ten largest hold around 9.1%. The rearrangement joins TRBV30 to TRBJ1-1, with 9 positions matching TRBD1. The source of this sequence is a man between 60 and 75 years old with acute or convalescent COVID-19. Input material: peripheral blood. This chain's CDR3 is CAWSPPPITGGQTEAFF. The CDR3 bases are TGTGCCTGGAGTCCACCCCCTATAACAGGGGGCCAGACTGAAGCTTTCTTT.